A selection of T cell receptor beta chains follows, all from one sample in a study of lymphopenia after photon versus proton radiotherapy. This table comes from immunoSEQ multiplex PCR, and its TCRdb copy is limited to in-frame clones, with some not included. The table shows about 83,000 clones, with more than 70% occurring only once. Here the sequenced sample was peripheral blood, taken from a patient treated with proton-based radiotherapy. Every receptor here comes from a man aged 60 to 75 with pancreatic cancer. CDR3s include the opening cysteine and the closing phenylalanine or tryptophan. D genes are given only for firm matches. Not every row has a clone size; where given, it reads once, few, many or a size class.

v_gene: TRBV11-3
d_gene: TRBD1
abundance: NA
j_gene: TRBJ2-1
CDR3aa: CASSWGQGSYNEQFF
CDR3nt: TGTGCCAGCAGCTGGGGACAGGGATCCTACAATGAGCAGTTCTTC

v_gene: TRBV6-6
d_gene: TRBD2
abundance: NA
j_gene: TRBJ2-5
CDR3aa: CASSYRTSGKETQYF
CDR3nt: TGTGCCAGCAGTTACCGGACTAGCGGGAAAGAGACCCAGTACTTC

v_gene: TRBV29-1
d_gene: NA
abundance: NA
j_gene: TRBJ1-1
CDR3aa: CSVEGGAAFF
CDR3nt: TGCAGCGTTGAAGGCGGCGCAGCTTTCTTT

v_gene: TRBV16
d_gene: NA
abundance: NA
j_gene: TRBJ1-4
CDR3aa: CASSQSGTGSTNEKLFF
CDR3nt: TGTGCCAGCAGCCAATCCGGGACGGGGTCAACTAATGAAAAACTGTTTTTT

v_gene: TRBV11-3
d_gene: NA
abundance: few
j_gene: TRBJ2-5
CDR3aa: CASSFGGEETQYF
CDR3nt: TGTGCCAGCAGCTTCGGGGGAGAAGAGACCCAGTACTTC

v_gene: TRBV5-1
d_gene: TRBD1
abundance: few
j_gene: TRBJ1-5
CDR3aa: CASSLGGTASPQHF
CDR3nt: TGCGCCAGCAGCTTGGGAGGGACAGCCTCGCCCCAGCATTTT

v_gene: TRBV18
d_gene: TRBD1
abundance: NA
j_gene: TRBJ2-6
CDR3aa: CASSPWTGGPNVLTF
CDR3nt: TGTGCCAGCTCACCATGGACAGGGGGTCCCAACGTCCTGACTTTC

v_gene: TRBV10-3
d_gene: NA
abundance: NA
j_gene: TRBJ2-7
CDR3aa: CATQREAYEQYF
CDR3nt: TGTGCCACCCAAAGGGAGGCCTACGAGCAGTACTTC

v_gene: TRBV6-5
d_gene: TRBD1
abundance: NA
j_gene: TRBJ2-7
CDR3aa: CASSRTGRSYEQYF
CDR3nt: TGTGCCAGCAGTAGGACAGGACGTAGCTACGAGCAGTACTTC

v_gene: TRBV9
d_gene: NA
abundance: NA
j_gene: TRBJ2-3
CDR3aa: CASSESGSTDTQYF
CDR3nt: TGTGCCAGCAGCGAATCGGGGTCAACAGATACGCAGTATTTT

v_gene: TRBV19
d_gene: TRBD1
abundance: once
j_gene: TRBJ2-2
CDR3aa: CASSTKPGQGNTGELFF
CDR3nt: TGTGCCAGTAGTACGAAACCGGGACAGGGGAACACCGGGGAGCTGTTTTTT

v_gene: TRBV30
d_gene: TRBD1
abundance: NA
j_gene: TRBJ1-5
CDR3aa: CAWNLGQRNQPQHF
CDR3nt: TGTGCCTGGAACCTGGGACAGCGGAATCAGCCCCAGCATTTT

v_gene: TRBV30
d_gene: NA
abundance: once
j_gene: TRBJ1-4
CDR3aa: CAWGVRGIGEKLFF
CDR3nt: TGTGCCTGGGGTGTACGGGGGATCGGTGAAAAACTGTTTTTT

v_gene: TRBV5-4
d_gene: NA
abundance: NA
j_gene: TRBJ2-2
CDR3aa: CASSPVGRLRGELFF
CDR3nt: TGTGCCAGCAGCCCCGTGGGCCGCCTCAGGGGGGAGCTGTTTTTT

v_gene: TRBV27
d_gene: TRBD2
abundance: NA
j_gene: TRBJ2-5
CDR3aa: CASSRTRAETQYF
CDR3nt: TGTGCCAGCAGCCGGACTAGGGCGGAGACCCAGTACTTC

v_gene: TRBV29-1
d_gene: NA
abundance: once
j_gene: TRBJ2-1
CDR3aa: CSVEASGLRPYNEQFF
CDR3nt: TGCAGCGTTGAAGCTTCCGGGTTACGCCCCTACAATGAGCAGTTCTTC

v_gene: TRBV7-9
d_gene: NA
abundance: NA
j_gene: TRBJ2-3
CDR3aa: CASSFDPPTVRDRTDTQYF
CDR3nt: TGTGCCAGCAGCTTCGATCCACCTACGGTGCGGGATCGCACAGATACGCAGTATTTT

v_gene: TRBV19
d_gene: NA
abundance: NA
j_gene: TRBJ2-7
CDR3aa: CASSIAPGGAYEQYF
CDR3nt: TGTGCCAGTAGTATAGCCCCGGGGGGCGCCTACGAGCAGTACTTC

v_gene: TRBV9
d_gene: NA
abundance: NA
j_gene: TRBJ1-1
CDR3aa: CASSVGPGDTEAFF
CDR3nt: TGTGCCAGCAGCGTAGGGCCAGGCGACACTGAAGCTTTCTTT

v_gene: TRBV2
d_gene: NA
abundance: NA
j_gene: TRBJ1-1
CDR3aa: CASSVTTWNTEAFF
CDR3nt: TGTGCCAGCAGTGTCACCACCTGGAACACTGAAGCTTTCTTT

v_gene: TRBV28
d_gene: NA
abundance: NA
j_gene: TRBJ1-1
CDR3aa: CASSSTYRVADTEAFF
CDR3nt: TGTGCCAGCAGTTCCACTTACAGGGTGGCGGACACTGAAGCTTTCTTT

v_gene: TRBV7-2
d_gene: NA
abundance: NA
j_gene: TRBJ1-3
CDR3aa: CASSLRGASGNTIYF
CDR3nt: TGTGCCAGCAGCCTCCGAGGTGCGTCTGGAAACACCATATATTTT

v_gene: TRBV28
d_gene: NA
abundance: NA
j_gene: TRBJ1-2
CDR3aa: CASMGRDTKGLNYGYTF
CDR3nt: TGTGCCAGCATGGGCCGGGACACGAAAGGGCTTAACTATGGCTACACCTTC

v_gene: TRBV7-2
d_gene: NA
abundance: NA
j_gene: TRBJ1-4
CDR3aa: CASSPSGPNEKLFF
CDR3nt: TGTGCCAGCAGCCCCAGCGGCCCTAATGAAAAACTGTTTTTT

v_gene: TRBV18
d_gene: NA
abundance: NA
j_gene: TRBJ2-5
CDR3aa: CASSPAPETQYF
CDR3nt: TGTGCCAGCTCACCAGCCCCAGAGACCCAGTACTTC

v_gene: TRBV18
d_gene: NA
abundance: NA
j_gene: TRBJ1-6
CDR3aa: CASSPGGPTSPLHF
CDR3nt: TGTGCCAGCTCACCAGGGGGACCTACATCACCCCTCCACTTT

v_gene: TRBV11-2
d_gene: TRBD2
abundance: once
j_gene: TRBJ2-1
CDR3aa: CASSTSLAGVYGEQFF
CDR3nt: TGTGCCAGCAGCACTTCACTAGCGGGAGTGTATGGTGAGCAGTTCTTC